Presented here are 28 T cell receptor beta chains from one specimen sequenced in a study of Graves' ophthalmopathy and Graves' hyperthyroidism. From RNA, the CDR3 regions of TCR beta chains were amplified and sequenced. In the first round, RT-PCR was carried out with HTBI primers, and a multiplex PCR formed the second round. Using its own MiXCR run on the multiplex PCR reads, TCRdb lists one record per CDR3 protein. This table has 600,000 to 950,000 distinct CDR3 sequences, roughly two fifths appearing once. The sequencing sample was made of peripheral blood. The receptor source for this set is an adult man with Graves' ophthalmopathy.

This clonotype was picked up many times. CDR3: CASKPGTAQTNEKLFF. The CDR3 DNA reads as TGTGCCAGCAAGCCCGGGACAGCCCAAACTAATGAAAAACTGTTTTTT. The V and J genes are TRBV7-8 and TRBJ1-4; TRBD1 matches at 7 bases. CDR3 length: 16 amino acids. From germline, CDR1 is SGHVS and CDR2 FQNEAQ. J lost 1 base, V lost 7 bases, and 9 bases had no gene match.

The chain recombines TRBV2 with TRBJ2-5; TRBD2 is a possible D gene (7 bases). V was pared by 8 bases and J by 1 base, with 14 bases between. Per germline, CDR1 SNHLY and CDR2 FYNNEI. CDR3 length: 14 amino acids. The CDR3 bases are TGTGCCAGCGTGAAGGGGGAGGGCCAAGAGACCCAGTACTTC. Protein product: CASVKGEGQETQYF.

The chain is built from TRBV7-6 and TRBJ2-7; D possibly uses TRBD1 or TRBD2 (5 bases each). The CDR3 extends over 13 amino acids. Trimming pared 6 bases from V and 6 bases from J, leaving 15 bases between. Germline CDR1 is SGHVS and CDR2 is FNYEAQ. In DNA, the CDR3 is TGTGCCAGCAGTTTTCCCCCGGGGCCCGAGCAGTACTTC. Protein: CASSFPPGPEQYF.

In this sample, this clonotype turned up a few times. The genes are TRBV5-1 and TRBJ1-2, with TRBD1 matching over 7 bases. V shed 1 base and J 4 bases; nucleotides not matched to a gene: 7. The CDR3 has 15 amino acids. Germline V gene lookup returns CDR1 SGHRS and CDR2 YFSETQ. The CDR3 DNA is TGCGCCAGCAGCTTGCAACAGGGGCATCGCTATGGCTACACCTTC. Translation gives CASSLQQGHRYGYTF.

This clonotype was found many times. V is TRBV20-1 and J is TRBJ2-7, with 7 bases lining up with TRBD1. From germline, CDR1 is DFQATT and CDR2 SNEGSKA (reference sequence). V shed 5 bases, J shed 3 bases, and the junction held 7 bases outside the gene matches. The CDR3 loop spans 13 amino acids. DNA of the CDR3: TGCAGTGCTCATCCGGGACAGCACTACGAGCAGTACTTC. Translated: CSAHPGQHYEQYF.

This clonotype was seen a handful of times. The V gene is TRBV20-1, the J gene TRBJ2-6, with TRBD2 as a possible D gene (6 bases). CDR3 length equals 16 residues. V shed 0 bases and J shed 0 bases, with 9 bases lying between them. CDR1 DFQATT and CDR2 SNEGSKA come from the germline V gene (reference sequence). The CDR3 bases are TGCAGTGCTAGAGATCCCGGGAGCTCTGGGGCCAACGTCCTGACTTTC. This translates into CSARDPGSSGANVLTF.

V usage is TRBV7-8 and J usage is TRBJ2-7, with 7 bases fitting TRBD2. CDR3 size: 13 residues. In germline, CDR1 is SGHVS, CDR2 FQNEAQ. V dropped 5 bases and J dropped 4; count of bases not matched to a gene: 5. The DNA for the CDR3 is TGTGCCAGCAGCCCTAGACTAGCATACGAGCAGTACTTC. This codes for CASSPRLAYEQYF.

Of note for this clonotype: At one end, the junction sequence differs from germline, possibly due to a read error. V gene TRBV20-1 combines with J gene TRBJ2-7; possibly TRBD1 or TRBD2 for D (5 bases each). The germline CDR1 and CDR2 sequences are DFQATT and SNEGSKA (reference sequence). The CDR3 is made up of 15 amino acids. The CDR3 loop is CSASYRDAGAYEQDF. The DNA of the CDR3 is TGCAGTGCTAGCTACCGGGACGCTGGCGCCTACGAGCAGGACTTC.

This clonotype was picked up many times. One junction end disagrees with the germline gene, perhaps due to a read error. The chain carries TRBV11-2 and TRBJ1-1; no reliable D call. Looked up from germline, CDR1 is SGHAT and CDR2 is FQNNGV. The CDR3 has 9 amino acids. Written as DNA, the CDR3 is TGTGCCAGCAGCTCGGGATCCCTCTTT. Protein product: CASSSGSLF.

This clonotype was found many times. This chain uses TRBV7-2 with TRBJ2-1; the D gene is possibly TRBD1 (6 bases). Germline CDR1 and CDR2: SGHTA and FQGNSA. The CDR3 consists of 12 residues. With 4 bases removed from V and 13 bases from J, the gap between germline ends came to 14 bases. In nucleotides, the CDR3 is TGTGCCAGCAGCTCACCGGGACACAAACAGTTCTTC. This encodes CASSSPGHKQFF.

The chain joins TRBV9 to TRBJ1-5; D perhaps matches TRBD1 (6 bases). The CDR3 sequence is 14 residues long. The germline V and J ends were trimmed by 3 bases and 6 bases, with 13 bases remaining between them. Germline V gene data show CDR1 as SGDLS and CDR2 as YYNGEE. CDR3 DNA: TGTGCCAGCAGCGCACAGGGTGGGGCTCAGCCCCAGCATTTT. It codes for CASSAQGGAQPQHF.

Remarks on this clonotype: The DNA is omitted, as the CDR3 cannot be located on it reliably, and the CDR3 follows TCRdb's listing. The J gene is TRBJ2-5, the V gene TRBV7-2; the table's D call, TRBD2, has no DNA check behind it. The CDR3 has 20 residues if both end residues are counted. CDR1 and CDR2 from the germline V gene are SGHTA and FQGNSA. This CDR3 is CASSFYICSARVTNQETQYF.

This chain joins TRBV29-1 and TRBJ2-5; 9 nucleotides match TRBD1. From germline, CDR1 is SQVTM and CDR2 ANQGSEA. The CDR3 consists of 15 residues. J lost 5 bases, V lost 6 bases, and 13 bases had no gene match. CDR3 amino acids: CSVRDRVVGRETQYF. In DNA form, the CDR3 reads TGCAGCGTCCGGGACAGGGTCGTTGGTAGGGAGACCCAGTACTTC. Based on the CDR3 plus reference TRBV29-1 and TRBJ2-5, the full variable domain is SAVISQKPSRDICQRGTSLTIQCQVDSQVTMMFWYRQQPGQSLTLIATANQGSEATYESGFVIDKFPISRPNLTFSTLTVSNMSPEDSSIYLCSVRDRVVGRETQYFGPGTRLLVL.

The gene calls are TRBV19 and TRBJ2-6; D not certain. Germline values: CDR1 LNHDA, CDR2 SQIVND (reference sequence). This CDR3 has 14 amino acids. The V end was cut by 1 base, the J end by 12 bases, with 13 bases between. CDR3 loop: CASSIGPGNSVLTF. In DNA, the CDR3 is TGTGCCAGTAGTATAGGCCCCGGTAATAGCGTCCTGACTTTC. Full variable domain (missing parts from reference TRBV19 and TRBJ2-6): DGGITQSPKYLFRKEGQNVTLSCEQNLNHDAMYWYRQDPGQGLRLIYYSQIVNDFQKGDIAEGYSVSREKKESFPLTVTSAQKNPTAFYLCASSIGPGNSVLTFGAGSRLTVL.

The chain combines TRBV25-1 with TRBJ1-4, with TRBD1 matching 8 bases. In germline, CDR1 is MGHDK, CDR2 SYGVNS. CDR3 size: 15 residues. Trimming took 5 bases from V and 7 from J; bases not matched to a gene: 9. The CDR3 DNA follows: TGTGCCAGCAGTTACTCGGCAGGGGGCATTGAAAAACTGTTTTTT. Translated: CASSYSAGGIEKLFF.

This clonotype appeared a single time. This sequence joins TRBV11-1 and TRBJ1-3; D uncertain. The CDR3 is 15 amino acids. The germline CDR1 and CDR2 sequences are SGHAT and FQDESV (reference sequence). The ends were cut back, 8 bases at V and 7 bases at J, with 21 bases in the middle. CDR3 coding DNA: TGTGCCAGCTCACCACCCGGGGTCCCCCGGAACACCATATATTTT. This gives the protein CASSPPGVPRNTIYF.

The chain recombines TRBV12-3 or TRBV12-4 with TRBJ1-2; 9 positions agree with TRBD1. Germline trimming cut 5 bases from V and 4 bases from J; bases unmatched to any gene: 8. The CDR3 loop spans 15 amino acids. The CDR3 loop is CASSLRDREFYGYTF. The CDR3 region has the DNA TGTGCCAGCAGTCTACGGGACAGGGAATTCTATGGCTACACCTTC.

This chain connects TRBV25-1 to TRBJ1-6; 8 positions agree with TRBD1. V was clipped by 9 bases and J by 7 bases; unmatched bases: 8. CDR1 MGHDK and CDR2 SYGVNS come from the germline V gene. This CDR3 spans 14 amino acids. The CDR3 bases are TGTGCCAGATCACCAGGGGGCGTAAATTCACCCCTCCACTTT. Encoded protein: CARSPGGVNSPLHF.

This clonotype was seen at least ten times. One junction end does not reproduce the germline sequence, and a read error may be involved. V gene TRBV5-1 combines with J gene TRBJ2-7; 8 bases agree with TRBD1. The CDR3 sequence is 12 residues long. Germline CDR1 SGHRS, CDR2 YFSETQ. This CDR3 is CASSLTGDEQYF. In DNA form, the CDR3 reads TGTGCCAGCAGCTTGACAGGGGACGAGCAGTACTTC.

The chain is built from TRBV7-9 and TRBJ2-3; D ambiguous. This CDR3 has 11 residues. Per germline, CDR1 SEHNR and CDR2 FQNEAQ (reference sequence). Trimming shortened V by 6 bases and J by 5 bases, and 6 bases separated the two germline ends. The chain's CDR3 is CASSVKDTQYF. As DNA, the CDR3 is TGTGCCAGCAGTGTTAAAGATACGCAGTATTTT. The full variable domain, rest sourced from reference TRBV7-9 and TRBJ2-3, is DTGVSQNPRHKITKRGQNVTFRCDPISEHNRLYWYRQTLGQGPEFLTYFQNEAQLEKSRLLSDRFSAERPKGSFSTLEIQRTEQGDSAMYLCASSVKDTQYFGPGTRLTVL.

The DNA of the CDR3 is TGTGCCAGCAGTAAACAGGGGCAGTGGACTGAAGCTTTCTTT. It translates to CASSKQGQWTEAFF. V is TRBV25-1 and J is TRBJ1-1, with 7 nucleotides matching TRBD1. V gave up 5 bases and J gave up 5 bases; unmatched junction bases: 8. The CDR3 has 14 residues. Germline V gene sequence: CDR1 MGHDK, CDR2 SYGVNS.

As concerns this clonotype: Sequence at one end of the junction differs from germline and may be a read error. CDR3 DNA: TGTACCAGGAGCTTAGCCCCGAACTACGAGCAGTACTTC. Protein: CTRSLAPNYEQYF. The chain uses TRBV7-2 and TRBJ2-7; D not resolved. Germline V CDR1 and CDR2: SGHTA, FQGNSA. The CDR3 consists of 13 residues.

This clonotype was seen only a few times. The chain has TRBV19 and TRBJ2-7, with D possibly matching TRBD1 (6 bases). Trimming removed 1 base from V and 2 bases from J, with 12 bases in between. This CDR3 has 15 amino acids. Germline assignment: CDR1 LNHDA and CDR2 SQIVND (reference sequence). Written as DNA, the CDR3 is TGTGCCAGTAGTATAGTGGGGACACCGACCTACGAGCAGTACTTC. It codes for CASSIVGTPTYEQYF.

The sample holds a few counts of this clonotype. V usage is TRBV7-8 and J usage is TRBJ1-1, with a weak D call TRBD1 (6 bases). This CDR3 has 14 amino acids. Germline lookup yields CDR1 SGHVS and CDR2 FQNEAQ. Between the trimmed V and J ends, which lost 3 bases and 2 bases, there was a span of 10 bases. DNA for the CDR3: TGTGCCAGCAGCTTTGGACAGATTAACACTGAAGCTTTCTTT. This encodes CASSFGQINTEAFF. Using reference TRBV7-8 and TRBJ1-1 for the parts outside the CDR3, the full variable domain is GAGVSQSPRYKVAKRGQDVALRCDPISGHVSLFWYQQALGQGPEFLTYFQNEAQLDKSGLPSDRFFAERPEGSVSTLKIQRTQQEDSAVYLCASSFGQINTEAFFGQGTRLTVV.

This clonotype was picked up many times. The rearrangement joins TRBV7-9 to TRBJ1-1; possible D gene TRBD1, 5 bases. Germline-derived CDR1 and CDR2 are SEHNR and FQNEAQ (reference sequence). CDR3 length: 14 residues. Deletions cut 0 bases from V and 7 bases from J, with 12 bases between. Here the CDR3 DNA reads TGTGCCAGCAGCTTAGCTGTGGACACCCATGAAGCTTTCTTT. Encoded protein: CASSLAVDTHEAFF.

This clonotype has just a few counts. The chain couples TRBV10-3 to TRBJ2-2, with 8 bases identical to TRBD2. The CDR3 extends over 15 amino acids. Trimming removed 9 bases from V and 4 bases from J; junction bases left unmatched: 10. In germline, CDR1 is ENHRY, CDR2 SYGVKD. CDR3 sequence (DNA): TGTGCCATTAATCGGGAGGGCGAGGGCACCGGGGAGCTGTTTTTT. Protein product: CAINREGEGTGELFF.

This clonotype was seen more than once but under ten times. The genes are TRBV6-6 and TRBJ2-7, with D possibly matching TRBD1 (5 bases). Trimming removed 6 bases from V and 3 bases from J, with 12 bases in between. Germline CDR1 MNHNY, CDR2 SVGAGI (reference sequence). This CDR3 region has 13 residues. CDR3 nucleotide sequence: TGTGCCAGCAGAACGATAGACAGCTACGAGCAGTACTTC. Its protein is CASRTIDSYEQYF.

This clonotype was seen only a few times. Relative to the germline gene, one junction end is altered; a read error may explain this. The chain recombines TRBV24-1 with TRBJ1-5, with a tentative D call TRBD1 (6 bases). Germline V lookup: CDR1 KGHDR, CDR2 SFDVKD. There are 18 residues in the CDR3. In nucleotides, the CDR3 is TGTGCCAGCAGTCCCCGGACAGACTTGGGGTTTAGCAATCAGCCCCAGCATTTT. Protein: CASSPRTDLGFSNQPQHF.